The 27 T cell receptor beta chains reported below all come from one sample, sequenced in a study of blood T cell repertoires in COVID-19. TCRdb keeps only in-frame clones here, not all; method: immunoSEQ multiplex PCR. The table lists some 140,000 clones, 79% of them singletons, with about 3.6% in the top ten. Sequenced input: peripheral blood. These receptors all come from a man in his fifties or sixties with acute or convalescent COVID-19.

The chain links TRBV12-3 or TRBV12-4 to TRBJ2-1, with TRBD2 matching over 12 bases. The junction had 4 bases not matched to a gene; V was cut back by 6 bases and J by 10 bases. The CDR3 runs 13 residues. In DNA form, the CDR3 reads TGTGCCAGCAGCTGGACTAGCGGGAACGAGCAGTTCTTC. Its translation: CASSWTSGNEQFF.

V and J are TRBV18 and TRBJ2-3; D is possibly TRBD2 (5 bases). The CDR3 consists of 13 residues. Germline V gene sequence: CDR1 KGHSH, CDR2 LQKENI. Between the trimmed V and J ends, which lost 3 bases and 5 bases, there was a span of 9 bases. CDR3 DNA sequence: TGTGCCAGCTCACCGTATCGGGGAGATACGCAGTATTTT. Protein sequence: CASSPYRGDTQYF.

This clone was seen once. The chain uses TRBV7-3 and TRBJ2-7; 11 positions match TRBD1. The CDR3 spans 13 residues. The V segment lost 5 bases and the J segment 7 bases; nucleotides outside the gene matches: 4. In germline, CDR1 is SGHTA, CDR2 FQGTGA. DNA of the CDR3: TGTGCCAGCAGCCCTGGGACAGGGGGTGAGCAGTACTTC. This gives the protein CASSPGTGGEQYF. Full variable domain (missing parts from reference TRBV7-3 and TRBJ2-7): GAGVSQTPSNKVTEKGKYVELRCDPISGHTALYWYRQSLGQGPEFLIYFQGTGAADDSGLPNDRFFAVRPEGSVSTLKIQRTERGDSAVYLCASSPGTGGEQYFGPGTRLTVT.

The chain recombines TRBV11-1 with TRBJ2-1; tentative D call: TRBD1 (5 bases). The ends were cut back, 3 bases at V and 1 base at J, with 10 bases in the middle. From germline, CDR1 is SGHAT and CDR2 FQDESV (reference sequence). This CDR3 has 15 amino acids. The CDR3 region is CASSFSQGSYNEQFF. The CDR3 DNA reads as TGTGCCAGCAGCTTTTCCCAGGGTTCCTACAATGAGCAGTTCTTC.

The V call is TRBV29-1, the J call TRBJ1-2, with D hard to call. CDR1 is SQVTM, CDR2 ANQGSEA, per germline. The CDR3 runs to 13 residues. V was cut by 6 bases and J by 5 bases, with 16 bases left in between. This chain's CDR3 is CSVSQDPLYGYTF. For the CDR3, the DNA is TGCAGCGTATCCCAGGATCCTTTATATGGCTACACCTTC.

This sequence joins TRBV28 and TRBJ1-2; 8 bases are a match to TRBD1. Per the germline V gene, CDR1 is MDHEN and CDR2 is SYDVKM. V dropped 6 bases and J dropped 4; count of bases not matched to a gene: 7. The CDR3 spans 14 residues. The CDR3 region is CASRRSGTGYGYTF. DNA for the CDR3: TGTGCCAGCAGACGATCCGGGACAGGCTATGGCTACACCTTC.

The rearrangement joins TRBV4-3 to TRBJ1-1; a possible D gene is TRBD1 (6 bases). V was cut by 1 base and J by 1 base, with 7 bases left in between. Looked up from germline, CDR1 is LGHNA and CDR2 is YSLEER. This CDR3 has 14 residues. The CDR3 reads CASSQGTANTEAFF. The DNA of the CDR3 is TGCGCCAGCAGCCAAGGGACAGCGAACACTGAAGCTTTCTTT.

The chain employs TRBV6-5 and TRBJ2-7, with 9 bases fitting TRBD1. CDR1 is MNHEY, CDR2 SVGAGI, per germline. The CDR3 spans 14 residues. Germline trimming cut 7 bases from V and 3 bases from J; bases unmatched to any gene: 7. The CDR3 nucleotides are TGTGCCAGCACTGCGGGACAGGGATACTACGAGCAGTACTTC. Translated, it gives CASTAGQGYYEQYF.

The chain carries TRBV28 and TRBJ1-2, with D possibly TRBD1 on 5 matching bases. Germline V gene data show CDR1 as MDHEN and CDR2 as SYDVKM. Trimming shortened V by 3 bases and J by 5 bases, and 13 bases separated the two germline ends. CDR3 length: 14 amino acids. Here the CDR3 reads CASSFLGQGYGYTF. The DNA of the CDR3 is TGTGCCAGCAGTTTTTTGGGTCAGGGTTATGGCTACACCTTC.

This clone was seen more than once but under ten times. This chain links TRBV4-1 with TRBJ2-7; D may be TRBD1 (6 bases). CDR3 length: 17 amino acids. Trimming took 4 bases from V and 5 from J, leaving 24 bases between them. Germline V gene lookup returns CDR1 MGHRA and CDR2 YSYEKL. CDR3 protein: CASSPLVLVLGGHEQYF. DNA for the CDR3: TGCGCCAGCAGCCCACTAGTACTGGTCCTTGGGGGCCACGAGCAGTACTTC.

The CDR3 is CASSRDRPSIQYF. The CDR3 bases are TGTGCCAGCAGTCGCGACAGACCCAGCATTCAGTACTTC. The J gene is TRBJ2-4, the V gene TRBV6-5; the D gene is possibly TRBD1 (5 bases). CDR1 MNHEY and CDR2 SVGAGI come from the germline V gene. The CDR3 is made up of 13 amino acids. The ends were cut back, 5 bases at V and 9 bases at J, with 14 bases in the middle.

This clone was found a few times. This chain joins TRBV28 and TRBJ1-1; D uncertain. This CDR3 region has 14 residues. Deletions cut 7 bases from V and 0 bases from J, with 12 bases between. Per the germline V gene, CDR1 is MDHEN and CDR2 is SYDVKM. The CDR3 DNA follows: TGTGCCAGCACCGAAGTCCCAGTGAACACTGAAGCTTTCTTT. This encodes CASTEVPVNTEAFF.

The chain has TRBV4-1 and TRBJ2-3; 7 nucleotides match TRBD1. Unmatched junction bases numbered 5, after V lost 0 bases and J lost 2 bases. The CDR3 runs 16 residues. Per germline, CDR1 MGHRA and CDR2 YSYEKL. CDR3 sequence: CASSQDSGQHTDTQYF. The CDR3 nucleotides read TGCGCCAGCAGCCAAGATTCGGGACAGCACACAGATACGCAGTATTTT.

The V call is TRBV5-6, the J call TRBJ2-5; D may be TRBD2 (6 bases). CDR1 is SGHDT and CDR2 is YYEEEE in the germline V gene. The CDR3 contains 14 residues. Trimming cost V 6 bases and J 3 bases, with 15 bases left between them. CDR3 in amino acids: CASTMPEGEETQYF. In DNA, the CDR3 is TGTGCCAGCACCATGCCGGAGGGCGAAGAGACCCAGTACTTC.

The genes are TRBV9 and TRBJ2-2, with a tentative D call TRBD1 (6 bases). The CDR3 length is 15 residues. The germline V gene has CDR1 SGDLS and CDR2 YYNGEE. With 1 base removed from V and 4 bases from J, the gap between germline ends came to 11 bases. The CDR3 reads CASSVLRGGTGELFF. The CDR3 nucleotides are TGTGCCAGCAGCGTATTGAGAGGGGGCACCGGGGAGCTGTTTTTT.

This chain links TRBV27 with TRBJ1-1, with TRBD1 as a possible D gene (6 bases). Trimming pared 7 bases from V and 11 bases from J, leaving 14 bases between. CDR3 length: 11 residues. CDR1 MNHEY and CDR2 SMNVEV come from the germline V gene (reference sequence). CDR3 loop: CASKGGSDAFF. CDR3 in DNA: TGTGCCAGCAAAGGGGGTTCGGACGCTTTCTTT.

The V gene is TRBV2, the J gene TRBJ2-7; 9 positions agree with TRBD1. This CDR3 region has 15 residues. V dropped 7 bases and J dropped 3; count of bases not matched to a gene: 10. CDR1 and CDR2 (germline): SNHLY, FYNNEI. The CDR3 DNA is TGTGCCAGCAATTCCCCCGGGACAGGGCTCTACGAGCAGTACTTC. Its protein is CASNSPGTGLYEQYF.

This sequence joins TRBV14 and TRBJ2-7, with TRBD1 as a possible D gene (5 bases). V gave up 1 base and J gave up 7 bases, with 17 bases separating them. The CDR3 is 15 amino acids. Germline assignment: CDR1 SGHDN and CDR2 FVKESK. In nucleotides, the CDR3 is TGTGCCAGCAGCCAAGTAGGGGTTGTTTCGGAAGAGCAGTACTTC. This codes for CASSQVGVVSEEQYF.

The CDR3 loop reads CASSYPDRANQPQHF. The CDR3 bases are TGTGCCAGCAGTTACCCCGACAGGGCAAATCAGCCCCAGCATTTT. The chain has TRBV6-2 or TRBV6-3 and TRBJ1-5; 7 positions match TRBD1. Germline lookup yields CDR1 MNHEY and CDR2 SVGEGT. Trimming at V came to 2 bases and at J to 4 bases, leaving 5 bases not matched to a gene. This CDR3 contains 15 residues.

The J gene is TRBJ1-4, the V gene TRBV4-2; no reliable D call. Germline V gene data show CDR1 as LGHNA and CDR2 as YNFKEQ. V was cut by 6 bases and J by 7 bases, with 9 bases left in between. The CDR3 is 12 residues long. The CDR3 reads CASRDFGEKLFF. CDR3 sequence (DNA): TGTGCCAGCAGGGACTTCGGTGAAAAACTGTTTTTT.

The chain has TRBV5-1 and TRBJ2-7; 8 nucleotides align to TRBD2. Germline V gene lookup returns CDR1 SGHRS and CDR2 YFSETQ. The CDR3 has 16 residues. Trimming removed 1 base from V and 6 bases from J; junction bases left unmatched: 12. The CDR3 region has the DNA TGCGCCAGCAGCTTGCGCTTGCGGGAGGATGGAAGCGAGCAGTACTTC. Protein product: CASSLRLREDGSEQYF.

The V and J genes are TRBV7-8 and TRBJ2-5; D ambiguous. This CDR3 spans 12 amino acids. The V end lost 2 bases, the J end lost 5 bases, and 6 bases lay between the germline ends. Germline CDR1 reads SGHVS; CDR2 reads FQNEAQ. The chain's CDR3 is CASSLPSETQYF. CDR3 bases: TGTGCCAGCAGCTTACCCTCGGAGACCCAGTACTTC.

The gene calls are TRBV19 and TRBJ2-2; 10 bases agree with TRBD2. The CDR3 runs to 16 residues. The germline V gene has CDR1 LNHDA and CDR2 SQIVND (reference sequence). V was pared by 6 bases and J by 6 bases, with 10 bases of the junction left unmatched. The CDR3 coding sequence is TGTGCCAGTAGGACCCTAGCGGGAGTAGAGGCCGGGGAGCTGTTTTTT. Protein: CASRTLAGVEAGELFF.

The rearrangement links TRBV7-8 to TRBJ1-1; D is ambiguous. Looked up from germline, CDR1 is SGHVS and CDR2 is FQNEAQ. Deletions cut 5 bases from V and 6 bases from J, with 13 bases between. This CDR3 spans 13 amino acids. The CDR3 reads CASSLSRVAEAFF. CDR3 sequence (DNA): TGTGCCAGCAGCCTTTCTCGGGTGGCTGAAGCTTTCTTT.

This clone was counted between two and nine times. V and J are TRBV30 and TRBJ1-1, with 8 positions matching TRBD1. V shed 0 bases and J 11 bases; nucleotides not matched to a gene: 8. The CDR3 is made up of 13 amino acids. CDR1 is GTSNPN, CDR2 SVGIG, per germline (reference sequence). In DNA, the CDR3 is TGTGCCTGGAGTGTTCAGGGGGCGGCGGACGCTTTCTTT. This codes for CAWSVQGAADAFF.

This chain joins TRBV21-1 and TRBJ2-2; TRBD2 reflects the table's D call only, with no check against the DNA. TRBV21-1 is a pseudogene. The CDR3 sequence is 20 residues long. The CDR3 loop reads CASSNLRTSGRILNTGELFF. CDR3 bases: TGTGCCAGCAGCAACCTACGGACTAGCGGGAGGATCCTGAACACCGGGGAGCTGTTTTTT.

This chain joins TRBV19 and TRBJ2-4, with a tentative D call TRBD2 (5 bases). There are 15 residues in the CDR3. The germline gives CDR1 LNHDA, CDR2 SQIVND (reference sequence). V shed 3 bases and J shed 3 bases, with 12 bases lying between them. The CDR3 sequence: CASSIRGMDKNIQYF. In nucleotides, the CDR3 is TGTGCCAGTAGTATTCGGGGTATGGACAAAAACATTCAGTACTTC.